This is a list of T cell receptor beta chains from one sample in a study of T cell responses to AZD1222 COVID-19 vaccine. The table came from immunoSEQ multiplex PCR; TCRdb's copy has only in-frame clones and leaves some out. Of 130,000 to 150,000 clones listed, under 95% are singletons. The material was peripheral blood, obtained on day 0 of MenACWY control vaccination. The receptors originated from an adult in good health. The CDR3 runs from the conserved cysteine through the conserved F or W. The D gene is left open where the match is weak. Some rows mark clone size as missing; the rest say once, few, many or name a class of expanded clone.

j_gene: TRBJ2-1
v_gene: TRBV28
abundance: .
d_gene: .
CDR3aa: CASSSPWGGGYNEQFF
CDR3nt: TGTGCCAGCTCTTCTCCGTGGGGGGGCGGCTACAATGAGCAGTTCTTC

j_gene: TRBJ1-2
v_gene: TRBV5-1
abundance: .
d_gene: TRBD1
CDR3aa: CASSLGQGARYGYTF
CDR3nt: TGCGCCAGCAGCTTGGGGCAGGGGGCTAGGTATGGCTACACCTTC

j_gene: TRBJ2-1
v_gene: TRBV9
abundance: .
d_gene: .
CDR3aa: CASSDPTPGDEQFF
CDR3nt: TGTGCCAGCAGCGACCCCACCCCAGGGGATGAGCAGTTCTTC

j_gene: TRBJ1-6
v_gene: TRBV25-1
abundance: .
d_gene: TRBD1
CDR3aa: CASSELDREGSPLHF
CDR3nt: TGTGCCAGCAGTGAATTAGACAGGGAGGGTTCACCCCTCCACTTT

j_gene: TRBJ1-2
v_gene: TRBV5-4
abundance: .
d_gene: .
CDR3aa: CASSSPTGNYGYTF
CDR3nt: TGTGCCAGCAGCAGCCCTACAGGGAACTATGGCTACACCTTC

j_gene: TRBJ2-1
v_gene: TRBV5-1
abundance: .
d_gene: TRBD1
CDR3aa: CASRTGQGIYNEQFF
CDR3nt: TGCGCCAGCAGGACCGGACAGGGCATCTACAATGAGCAGTTCTTC

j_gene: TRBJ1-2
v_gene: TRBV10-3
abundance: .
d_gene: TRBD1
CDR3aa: CAIRQGARIYGYTF
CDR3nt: TGTGCCATCAGACAGGGGGCGCGGATCTATGGCTACACCTTC

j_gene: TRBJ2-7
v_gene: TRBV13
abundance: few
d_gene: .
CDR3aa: CASSRVVNYEQYF
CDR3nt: TGTGCCAGCAGCCGCGTTGTCAACTACGAGCAGTACTTC

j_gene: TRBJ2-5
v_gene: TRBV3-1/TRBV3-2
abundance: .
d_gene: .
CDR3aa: CASSQEGLARALQETQYF
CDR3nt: TGTGCCAGCAGCCAAGAAGGTCTAGCGAGGGCCTTACAAGAGACCCAGTACTTC

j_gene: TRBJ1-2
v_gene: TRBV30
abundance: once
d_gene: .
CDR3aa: CAWSASGSYAGNYGYTF
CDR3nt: TGTGCCTGGAGTGCCTCGGGCAGCTATGCCGGTAACTATGGCTACACCTTC

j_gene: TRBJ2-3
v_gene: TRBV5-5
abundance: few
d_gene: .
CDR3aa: CASSRTLADTQYF
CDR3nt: TGTGCCAGCAGCCGGACGCTGGCAGATACGCAGTATTTT

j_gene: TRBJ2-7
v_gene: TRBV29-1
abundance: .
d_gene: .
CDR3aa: CSVGSDRAYEQYF
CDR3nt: TGCAGCGTTGGATCGGACAGAGCCTACGAGCAGTACTTC

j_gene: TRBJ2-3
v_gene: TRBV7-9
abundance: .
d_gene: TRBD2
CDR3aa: CASSKLAGNTDTQYF
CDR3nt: TGTGCCAGCAGCAAGCTAGCGGGGAACACAGATACGCAGTATTTT

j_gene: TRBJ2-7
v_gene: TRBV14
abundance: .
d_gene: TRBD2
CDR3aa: CASSQDFRREGSYEQYF
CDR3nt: TGTGCCAGCAGCCAAGATTTTAGAAGGGAGGGCTCCTACGAGCAGTACTTC

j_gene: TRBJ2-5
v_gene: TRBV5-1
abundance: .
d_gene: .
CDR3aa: CASSGGTPVGETQYF
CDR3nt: TGCGCCAGCAGCGGCGGGACCCCGGTGGGGGAGACCCAGTACTTC

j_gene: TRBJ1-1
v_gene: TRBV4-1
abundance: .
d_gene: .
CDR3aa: CASSQEVGIRYRNGAFF
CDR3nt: TGCGCCAGCAGCCAAGAAGTTGGAATCCGGTATAGGAATGGAGCTTTCTTT

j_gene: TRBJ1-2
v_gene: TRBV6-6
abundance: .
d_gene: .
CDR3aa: CASSYSDKGYTF
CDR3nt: TGTGCCAGCAGTTACTCCGACAAGGGCTACACCTTC

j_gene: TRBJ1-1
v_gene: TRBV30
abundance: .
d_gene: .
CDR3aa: CAWSVLAGFTEAFF
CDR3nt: TGTGCCTGGAGTGTATTGGCGGGGTTCACTGAAGCTTTCTTT

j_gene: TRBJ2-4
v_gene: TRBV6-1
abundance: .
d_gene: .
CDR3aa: CASSERGNIQYF
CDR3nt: TGTGCCAGCAGTGAAAGGGGGAACATTCAGTACTTC

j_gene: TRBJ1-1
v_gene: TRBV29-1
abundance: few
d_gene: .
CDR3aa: CSVEGRQYTEAFF
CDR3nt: TGCAGCGTTGAAGGACGCCAGTACACTGAAGCTTTCTTT

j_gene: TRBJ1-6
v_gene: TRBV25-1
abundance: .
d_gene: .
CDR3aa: CASSRLVGSPLHF
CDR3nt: TGTGCCAGCAGTCGGCTTGTAGGGTCACCCCTCCACTTT

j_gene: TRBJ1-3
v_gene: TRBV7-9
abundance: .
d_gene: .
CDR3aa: CASSLDRTGNTIYF
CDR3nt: TGTGCCAGCAGCTTAGACAGAACTGGAAACACCATATATTTT

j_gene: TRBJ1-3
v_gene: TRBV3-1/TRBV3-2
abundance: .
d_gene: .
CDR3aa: CASSQTPGNTIYF
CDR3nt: TGTGCCAGCAGCCAAACCCCTGGAAACACCATATATTTT

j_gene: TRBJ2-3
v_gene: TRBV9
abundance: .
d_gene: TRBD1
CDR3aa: CASSVTGATDTQYF
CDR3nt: TGTGCCAGCAGCGTGACAGGGGCCACAGATACGCAGTATTTT

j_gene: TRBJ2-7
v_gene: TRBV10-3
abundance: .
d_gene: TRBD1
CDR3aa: CAISEDRAHEQYF
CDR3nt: TGTGCCATCAGTGAGGACAGGGCCCACGAGCAGTACTTC

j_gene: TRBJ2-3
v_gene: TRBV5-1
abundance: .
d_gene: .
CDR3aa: CASQKTTDTQYF
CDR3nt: TGCGCCAGCCAGAAAACCACAGATACGCAGTATTTT

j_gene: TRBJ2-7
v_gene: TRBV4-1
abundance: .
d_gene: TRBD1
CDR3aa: CASSQEGTGVSYEQYF
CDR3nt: TGCGCCAGCAGCCAAGAAGGGACAGGGGTAAGCTACGAGCAGTACTTC

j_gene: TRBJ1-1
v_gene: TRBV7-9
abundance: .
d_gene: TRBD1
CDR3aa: CASSSSRGPRTEAFF
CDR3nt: TGTGCCAGCAGCTCTAGCAGGGGGCCGCGAACTGAAGCTTTCTTT

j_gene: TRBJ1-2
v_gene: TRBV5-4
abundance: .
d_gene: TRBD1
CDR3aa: CASSLVRQGDGYTF
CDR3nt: TGTGCCAGCAGCTTGGTGAGACAGGGCGATGGCTACACCTTC

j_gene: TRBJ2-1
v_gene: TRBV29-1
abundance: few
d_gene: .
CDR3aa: CSVVSWLARGGGEQFF
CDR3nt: TGCAGCGTTGTATCTTGGCTAGCAAGGGGTGGGGGTGAGCAGTTCTTC

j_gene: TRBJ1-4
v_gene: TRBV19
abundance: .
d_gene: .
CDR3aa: CASSIYRGSNEKLFF
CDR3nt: TGTGCCAGTAGTATTTATAGGGGTTCTAATGAAAAACTGTTTTTT

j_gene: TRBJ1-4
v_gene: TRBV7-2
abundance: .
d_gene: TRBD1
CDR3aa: CASSKGQGVTNEKLFF
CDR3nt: TGTGCCAGCAGCAAGGGACAGGGGGTAACTAATGAAAAACTGTTTTTT

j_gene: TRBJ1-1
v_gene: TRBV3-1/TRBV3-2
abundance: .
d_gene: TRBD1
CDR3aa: CASSQRQGGKTEAFF
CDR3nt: TGTGCCAGCAGCCAGAGACAGGGGGGTAAGACTGAAGCTTTCTTT

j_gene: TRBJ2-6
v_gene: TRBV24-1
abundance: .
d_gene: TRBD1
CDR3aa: CATSDTGGAGANVLTF
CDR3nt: TGTGCCACCAGTGATACAGGGGGCGCTGGGGCCAACGTCCTGACTTTC

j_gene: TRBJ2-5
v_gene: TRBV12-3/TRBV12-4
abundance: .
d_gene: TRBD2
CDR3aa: CASNPSGRETQYF
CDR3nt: TGTGCCAGCAACCCAAGCGGGAGGGAGACCCAGTACTTC

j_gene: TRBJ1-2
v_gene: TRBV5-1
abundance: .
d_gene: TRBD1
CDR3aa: CASSPGTATYGYTF
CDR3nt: TGCGCCAGCAGCCCTGGGACAGCCACGTATGGCTACACCTTC

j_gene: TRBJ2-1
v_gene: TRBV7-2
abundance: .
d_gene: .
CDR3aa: CASSSPVLANEQFF
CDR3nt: TGTGCCAGCAGCTCCCCCGTGCTAGCCAATGAGCAGTTCTTC

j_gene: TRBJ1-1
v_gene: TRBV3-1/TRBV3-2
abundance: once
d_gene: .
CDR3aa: CASSPRGGRATTEAFF
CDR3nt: TGTGCCAGCAGCCCAAGGGGTGGCAGGGCGACCACTGAAGCTTTCTTT

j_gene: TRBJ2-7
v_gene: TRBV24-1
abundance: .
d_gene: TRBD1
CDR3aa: CATSDYRAGGYEQYF
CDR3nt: TGTGCCACCAGTGACTATCGGGCAGGGGGCTACGAGCAGTACTTC

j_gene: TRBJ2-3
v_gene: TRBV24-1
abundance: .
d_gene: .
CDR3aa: CATSDPPGGTQYF
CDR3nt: TGTGCCACCAGTGACCCCCCTGGGGGTACGCAGTATTTT

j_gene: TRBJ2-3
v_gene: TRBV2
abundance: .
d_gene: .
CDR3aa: CASTSSPGGGDTQYF
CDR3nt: TGTGCCAGCACCAGCTCCCCCGGGGGAGGAGATACGCAGTATTTT

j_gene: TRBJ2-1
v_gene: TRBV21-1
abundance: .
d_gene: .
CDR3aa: CASSAPGTGEDYNEQFF
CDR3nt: TGTGCCAGCAGCGCACCCGGGACAGGGGAGGACTACAATGAGCAGTTCTTC

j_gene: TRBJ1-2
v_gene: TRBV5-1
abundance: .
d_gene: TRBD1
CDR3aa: CASSFGGGDGYTF
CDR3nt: TGCGCCAGCAGCTTTGGAGGGGGCGATGGCTACACCTTC

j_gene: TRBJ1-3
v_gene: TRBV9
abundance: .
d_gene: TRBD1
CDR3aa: CASSPGTGGSGNTIYF
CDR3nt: TGTGCCAGCAGCCCCGGGACAGGGGGCTCTGGAAACACCATATATTTT

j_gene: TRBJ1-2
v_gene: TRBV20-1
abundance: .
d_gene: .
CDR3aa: CSARVREGYTF
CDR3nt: TGCAGTGCTAGAGTCAGAGAGGGCTACACCTTC